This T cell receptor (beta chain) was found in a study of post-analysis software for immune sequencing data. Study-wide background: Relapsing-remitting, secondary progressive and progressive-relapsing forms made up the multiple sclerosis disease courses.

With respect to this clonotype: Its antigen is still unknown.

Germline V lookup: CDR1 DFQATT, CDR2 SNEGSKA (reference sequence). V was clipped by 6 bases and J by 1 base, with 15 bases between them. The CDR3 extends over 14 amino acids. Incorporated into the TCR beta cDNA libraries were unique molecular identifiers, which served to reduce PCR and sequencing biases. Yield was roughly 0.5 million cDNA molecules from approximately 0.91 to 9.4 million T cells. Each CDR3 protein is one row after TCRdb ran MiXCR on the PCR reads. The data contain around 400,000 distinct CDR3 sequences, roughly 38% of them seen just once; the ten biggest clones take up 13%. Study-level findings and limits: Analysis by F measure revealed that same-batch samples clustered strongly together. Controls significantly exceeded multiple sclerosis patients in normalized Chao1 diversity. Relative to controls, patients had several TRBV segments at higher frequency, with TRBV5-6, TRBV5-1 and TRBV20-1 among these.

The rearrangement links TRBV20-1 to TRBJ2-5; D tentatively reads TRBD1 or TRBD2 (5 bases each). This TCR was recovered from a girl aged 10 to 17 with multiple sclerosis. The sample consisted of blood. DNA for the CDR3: TGCAGTGCCCCCAATACGGGGCCCCAAGAGACCCAGTACTTC. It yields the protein CSAPNTGPQETQYF.